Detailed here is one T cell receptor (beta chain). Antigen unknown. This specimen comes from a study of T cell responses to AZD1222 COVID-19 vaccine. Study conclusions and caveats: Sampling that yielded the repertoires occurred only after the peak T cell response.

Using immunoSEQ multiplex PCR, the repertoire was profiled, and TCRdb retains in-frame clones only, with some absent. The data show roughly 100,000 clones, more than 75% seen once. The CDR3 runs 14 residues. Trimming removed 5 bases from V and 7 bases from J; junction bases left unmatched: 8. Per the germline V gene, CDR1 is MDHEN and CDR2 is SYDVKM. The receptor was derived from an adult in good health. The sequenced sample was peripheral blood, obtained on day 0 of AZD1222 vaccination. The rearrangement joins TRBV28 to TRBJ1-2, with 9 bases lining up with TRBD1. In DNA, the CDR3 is TGTGCCAGCAGTACCGACAGGGGGGAGAGTGGCTACACCTTC. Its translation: CASSTDRGESGYTF.